This T cell receptor (beta chain) is from a study of response to subunit inactivated influenza vaccine (dated 2018 in TCRdb). Background for the entire study: To follow how T cells responded to a trivalent subunit inactivated influenza vaccine, the researchers relied on deep quantitative profiling of the T cell receptor repertoire.

After removal of 4 bases from V and 5 bases from J, the junction retains 9 bases not matched to a gene. The germline V gene encodes CDR1 KGHSY and CDR2 FQNENV. The CDR3 goes from the cysteine to the phenylalanine over 15 residues. The retained sequence is limited to the CDR3, 45 bases, with the frame set at the first base. Overall study outcomes, separate from this receptor: It was suggested by the authors that each seasonal influenza vaccination may recruit only a limited number of new T cells.

The library was obtained by RT-PCR. Instrument on record: Illumina HiSeq 2500. TCRdb cleaned the public reads at Q25 with fastp, built clones with MiXCR and kept in-frame beta chains. When rows share a CDR3 protein, they turn into one entry using the most common DNA and genes. The sample table holds roughly 630,000 distinct CDR3 sequences, of which about 14% were seen once. The ten largest clones represent about 7.4% of the sample. To note about this clonotype: Its cognate antigen has yet to be identified. Per-base quality was not reported, and no clone a single base away is much larger than it.

The sequence derives from a man aged 50 to 60 who received an inactivated influenza vaccine. Donor details come from another sample of the same person, matched by shared clones. This sequence uses TRBV16 and TRBJ2-5; 8 of the junction bases match TRBD2. Sequenced material: PBMCs from blood, taken around two weeks before vaccination. CDR3 protein: CASSRELAAGETQYF. At the DNA level, the sequence is TGTGCCAGCAGCCGGGAACTAGCGGCGGGGGAGACCCAGTACTTC. The entire variable domain, with the stretches around the CDR3 drawn from the reference TRBV16 and TRBJ2-5 proteins, is GEEVAQTPKHLVRGEGQKAKLYCAPIKGHSYVFWYQQVLKNEFKFLISFQNENVFDETGMPKERFSAKCLPNSPCSLEIQATKLEDSAVYFCASSRELAAGETQYFGPGTRLLVL.